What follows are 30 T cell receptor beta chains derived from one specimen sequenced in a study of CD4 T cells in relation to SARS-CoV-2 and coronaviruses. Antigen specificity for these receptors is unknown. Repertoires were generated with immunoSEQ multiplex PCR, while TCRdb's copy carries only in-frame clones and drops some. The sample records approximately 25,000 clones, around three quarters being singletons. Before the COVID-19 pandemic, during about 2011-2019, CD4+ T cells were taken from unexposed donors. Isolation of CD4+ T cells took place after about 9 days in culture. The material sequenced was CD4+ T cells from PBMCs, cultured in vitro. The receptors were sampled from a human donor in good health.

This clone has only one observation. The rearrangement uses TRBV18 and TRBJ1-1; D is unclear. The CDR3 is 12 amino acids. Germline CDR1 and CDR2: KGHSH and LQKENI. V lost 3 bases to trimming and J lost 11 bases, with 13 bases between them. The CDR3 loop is CASSPEDSLAFF. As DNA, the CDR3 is TGTGCCAGCTCACCCGAGGACTCCTTGGCTTTCTTT.

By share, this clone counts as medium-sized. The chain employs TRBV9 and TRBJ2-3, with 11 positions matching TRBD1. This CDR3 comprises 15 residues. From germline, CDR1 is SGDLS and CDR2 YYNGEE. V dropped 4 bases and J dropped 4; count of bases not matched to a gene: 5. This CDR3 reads CASSSQGQGADTQYF. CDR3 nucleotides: TGTGCCAGCAGCTCCCAGGGACAGGGGGCAGATACGCAGTATTTT.

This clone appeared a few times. The CDR3 DNA sequence: TGTGCCAGCAGCGGTTCGGGCCTGGGAGCTGAAAAACTGTTTTTT. It translates to CASSGSGLGAEKLFF. The rearrangement uses TRBV11-2 and TRBJ1-4; D is unresolved. With 5 bases removed from V and 7 bases from J, the gap between germline ends came to 17 bases. The length of the CDR3 is 15 residues. Germline V gives CDR1 SGHAT, CDR2 FQNNGV. The full variable domain, in which reference TRBV11-2 and TRBJ1-4 provide the parts outside the CDR3, is EAGVAQSPRYKIIEKRQSVAFWCNPISGHATLYWYQQILGQGPKLLIQFQNNGVVDDSQLPKDRFSAERLKGVDSTLKIQPAKLEDSAVYLCASSGSGLGAEKLFFGSGTQLSVL.

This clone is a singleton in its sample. The CDR3 region has the DNA TGTGCCAGCAGCCAAGGGGCTAGCGGGGGGGTAGCCAAAAACATTCAGTACTTC. Its protein product is CASSQGASGGVAKNIQYF. The V call is TRBV3-1 (or the pseudogene TRBV3-2), the J call TRBJ2-4; 12 nucleotides line up with TRBD2. The CDR3 has 18 residues. V was pared by 1 base and J by 0 bases, with 4 bases of the junction left unmatched. The V gene's germline CDR1 is LGHDT and CDR2 YNNKEL (reference sequence).

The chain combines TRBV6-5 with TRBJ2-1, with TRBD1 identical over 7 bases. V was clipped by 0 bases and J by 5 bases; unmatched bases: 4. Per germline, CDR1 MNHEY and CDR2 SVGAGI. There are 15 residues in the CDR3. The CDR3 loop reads CASSYSGQQHNEQFF. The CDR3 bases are TGTGCCAGCAGTTACTCGGGACAGCAACACAATGAGCAGTTCTTC.

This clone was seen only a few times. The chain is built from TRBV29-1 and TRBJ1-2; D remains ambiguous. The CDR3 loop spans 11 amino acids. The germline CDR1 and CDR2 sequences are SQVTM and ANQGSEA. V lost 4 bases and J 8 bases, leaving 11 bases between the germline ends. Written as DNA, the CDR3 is TGCAGCGTTGGGGAGGTTTGGGGCTACACCTTC. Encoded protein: CSVGEVWGYTF. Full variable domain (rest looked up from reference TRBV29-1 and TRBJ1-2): SAVISQKPSRDICQRGTSLTIQCQVDSQVTMMFWYRQQPGQSLTLIATANQGSEATYESGFVIDKFPISRPNLTFSTLTVSNMSPEDSSIYLCSVGEVWGYTFGSGTRLTVV.

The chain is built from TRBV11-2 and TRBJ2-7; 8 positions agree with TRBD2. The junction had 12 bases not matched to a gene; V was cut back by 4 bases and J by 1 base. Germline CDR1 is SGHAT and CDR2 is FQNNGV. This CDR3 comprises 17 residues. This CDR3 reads CASSSYRGSSGSYEQYF. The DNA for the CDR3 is TGTGCCAGCAGCTCCTATAGGGGGTCTAGCGGGTCCTACGAGCAGTACTTC.

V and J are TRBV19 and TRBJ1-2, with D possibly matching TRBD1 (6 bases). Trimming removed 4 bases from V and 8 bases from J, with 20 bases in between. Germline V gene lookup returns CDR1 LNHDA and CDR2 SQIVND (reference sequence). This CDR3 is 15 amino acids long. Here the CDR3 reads CASSTEQGLRSGYTF. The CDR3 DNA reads TGTGCCAGTAGTACGGAACAGGGTCTCAGGAGCGGCTACACCTTC.

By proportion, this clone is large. The CDR3 loop reads CASSSEGFSYNEQFF. In DNA form, the CDR3 reads TGCGCCAGCAGCTCGGAAGGGTTCTCCTACAATGAGCAGTTCTTC. The rearrangement uses TRBV5-1 and TRBJ2-1; D is uncertain. Germline V gene sequence: CDR1 SGHRS, CDR2 YFSETQ. V dropped 3 bases and J dropped 0 bases, with 10 bases sitting between them. The CDR3 runs to 15 residues.

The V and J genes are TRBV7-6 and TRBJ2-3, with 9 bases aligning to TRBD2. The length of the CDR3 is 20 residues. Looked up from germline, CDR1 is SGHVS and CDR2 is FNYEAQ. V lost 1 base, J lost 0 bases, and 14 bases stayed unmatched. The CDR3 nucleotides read TGTGCCAGCAGCTTAGACGTCCTCTCCCTAGCGGGAATAAGCACAGATACGCAGTATTTT. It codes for CASSLDVLSLAGISTDTQYF.

As DNA, the CDR3 is TGTGCCAGCTCACCAGAAACGAGAAGGGAAGAGACCCAGTACTTC. It is translated as CASSPETRREETQYF. This sequence joins TRBV18 and TRBJ2-5, with D unresolved. In germline, CDR1 is KGHSH, CDR2 LQKENI. The length of the CDR3 is 15 residues. V lost 2 bases to trimming and J lost 3 bases, with 13 bases between them.

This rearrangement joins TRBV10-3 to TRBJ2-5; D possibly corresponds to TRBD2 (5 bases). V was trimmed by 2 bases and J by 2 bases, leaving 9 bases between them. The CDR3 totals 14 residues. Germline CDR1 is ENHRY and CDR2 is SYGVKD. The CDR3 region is CAISEAAGQETQYF. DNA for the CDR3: TGTGCCATCAGTGAGGCGGCGGGTCAAGAGACCCAGTACTTC.

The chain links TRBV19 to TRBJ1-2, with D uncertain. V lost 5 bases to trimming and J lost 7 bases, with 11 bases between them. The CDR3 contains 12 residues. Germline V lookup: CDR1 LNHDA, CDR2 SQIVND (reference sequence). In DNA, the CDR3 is TGTGCCAGTAGTTTGGGAGCCAGTGGCTACACCTTC. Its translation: CASSLGASGYTF.

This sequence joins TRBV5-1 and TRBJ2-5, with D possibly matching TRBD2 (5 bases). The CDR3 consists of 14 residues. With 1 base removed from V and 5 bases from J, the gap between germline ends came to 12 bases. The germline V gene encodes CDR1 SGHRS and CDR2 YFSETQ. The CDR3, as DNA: TGCGCCAGCAGCTTGATGGCGGGTGGGGAGACCCAGTACTTC. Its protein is CASSLMAGGETQYF.

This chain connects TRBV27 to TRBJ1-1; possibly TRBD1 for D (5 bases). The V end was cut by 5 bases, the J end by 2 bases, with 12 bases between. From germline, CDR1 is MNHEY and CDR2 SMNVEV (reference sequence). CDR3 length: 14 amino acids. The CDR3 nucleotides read TGTGCCAGCAGTCCGGAGGGACTTAACACTGAAGCTTTCTTT. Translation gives CASSPEGLNTEAFF.

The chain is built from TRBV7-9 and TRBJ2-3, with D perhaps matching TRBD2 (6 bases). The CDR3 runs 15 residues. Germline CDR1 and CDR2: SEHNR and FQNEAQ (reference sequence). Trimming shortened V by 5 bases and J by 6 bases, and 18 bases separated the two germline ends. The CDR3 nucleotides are TGTGCCAGCAGCCCCGGGGGAGGTGTCCTTGATACGCAGTATTTT. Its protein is CASSPGGGVLDTQYF.

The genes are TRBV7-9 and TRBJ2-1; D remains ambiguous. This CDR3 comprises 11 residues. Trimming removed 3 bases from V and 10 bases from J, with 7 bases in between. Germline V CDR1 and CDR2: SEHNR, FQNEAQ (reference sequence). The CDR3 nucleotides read TGTGCCAGCAGCTTTTTAGGGGAGCAGTTCTTC. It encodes CASSFLGEQFF.

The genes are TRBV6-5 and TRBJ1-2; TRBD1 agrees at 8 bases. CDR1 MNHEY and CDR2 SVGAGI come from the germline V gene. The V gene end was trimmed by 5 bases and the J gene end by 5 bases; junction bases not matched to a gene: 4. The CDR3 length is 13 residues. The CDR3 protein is CASSTGTGYGYTF. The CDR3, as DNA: TGTGCCAGCAGTACCGGGACAGGATATGGCTACACCTTC.

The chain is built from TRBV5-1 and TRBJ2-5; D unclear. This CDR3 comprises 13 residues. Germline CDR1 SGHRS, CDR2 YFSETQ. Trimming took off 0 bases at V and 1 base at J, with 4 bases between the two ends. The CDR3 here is CASSLVFQETQYF. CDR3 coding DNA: TGCGCCAGCAGCTTGGTTTTCCAAGAGACCCAGTACTTC. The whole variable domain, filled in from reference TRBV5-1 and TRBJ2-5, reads KAGVTQTPRYLIKTRGQQVTLSCSPISGHRSVSWYQQTPGQGLQFLFEYFSETQRNKGNFPGRFSGRQFSNSRSEMNVSTLELGDSALYLCASSLVFQETQYFGPGTRLLVL.

CDR3 sequence reads: CASAGGGQPQHF. CDR3 DNA sequence: TGTGCCAGCGCAGGGGGAGGTCAGCCCCAGCATTTT. The rearrangement links TRBV2 to TRBJ1-5, with 7 bases aligning to TRBD1. This CDR3 contains 12 residues. CDR1 and CDR2 (germline): SNHLY, FYNNEI. Trimming at V came to 8 bases and at J to 6 bases, leaving 4 bases not matched to a gene.

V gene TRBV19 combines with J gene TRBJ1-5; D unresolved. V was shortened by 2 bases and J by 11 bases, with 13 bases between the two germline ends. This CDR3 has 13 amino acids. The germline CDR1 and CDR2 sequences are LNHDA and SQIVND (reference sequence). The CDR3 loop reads CASSIPPRETQHF. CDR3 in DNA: TGTGCCAGTAGTATACCCCCCCGAGAAACCCAGCATTTT.

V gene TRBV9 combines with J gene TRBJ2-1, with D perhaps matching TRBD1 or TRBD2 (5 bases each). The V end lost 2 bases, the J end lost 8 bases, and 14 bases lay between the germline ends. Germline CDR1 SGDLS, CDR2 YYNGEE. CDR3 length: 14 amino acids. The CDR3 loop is CASSVRWGSDEQFF. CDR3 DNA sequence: TGTGCCAGCAGCGTTAGGTGGGGGTCTGATGAGCAGTTCTTC.

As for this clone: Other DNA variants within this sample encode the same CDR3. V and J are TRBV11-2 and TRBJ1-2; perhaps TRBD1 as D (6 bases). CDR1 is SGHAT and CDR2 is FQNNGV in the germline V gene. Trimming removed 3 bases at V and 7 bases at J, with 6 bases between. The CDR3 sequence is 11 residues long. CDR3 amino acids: CASSFRGGYTF. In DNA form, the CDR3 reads TGTGCCAGCAGCTTCAGGGGTGGCTACACCTTC.

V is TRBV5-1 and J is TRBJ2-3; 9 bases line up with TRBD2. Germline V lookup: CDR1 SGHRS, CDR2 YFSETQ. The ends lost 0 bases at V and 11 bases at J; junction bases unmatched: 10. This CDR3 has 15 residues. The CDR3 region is CASSLVSGSTLGQYF. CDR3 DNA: TGCGCCAGCAGCTTGGTTAGCGGGAGTACATTGGGGCAGTATTTT.

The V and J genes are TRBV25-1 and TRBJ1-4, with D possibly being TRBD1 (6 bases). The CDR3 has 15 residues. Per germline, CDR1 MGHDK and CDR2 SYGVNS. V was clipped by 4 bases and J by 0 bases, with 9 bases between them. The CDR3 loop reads CASSAAGATNEKLFF. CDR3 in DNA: TGTGCCAGCAGTGCCGCAGGGGCAACTAATGAAAAACTGTTTTTT.

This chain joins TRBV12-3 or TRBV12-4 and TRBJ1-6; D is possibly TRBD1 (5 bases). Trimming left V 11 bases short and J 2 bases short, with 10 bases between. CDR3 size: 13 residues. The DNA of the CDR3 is TGTGCCTCCTCGGACACCTATAATTCACCCCTCCACTTT. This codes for CASSDTYNSPLHF.

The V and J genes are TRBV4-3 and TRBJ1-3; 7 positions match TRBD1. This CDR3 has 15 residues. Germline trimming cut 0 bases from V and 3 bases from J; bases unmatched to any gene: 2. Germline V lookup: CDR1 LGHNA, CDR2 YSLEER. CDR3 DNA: TGCGCCAGCAGCCAAGATGGGACAGTTGGAAACACCATATATTTT. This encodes CASSQDGTVGNTIYF.

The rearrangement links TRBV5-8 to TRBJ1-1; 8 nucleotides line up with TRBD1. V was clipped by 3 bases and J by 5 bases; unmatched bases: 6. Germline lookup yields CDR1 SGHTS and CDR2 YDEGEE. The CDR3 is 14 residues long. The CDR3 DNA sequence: TGTGCCAGCAGCTCTGGACAGGGAGGAACTGAAGCTTTCTTT. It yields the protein CASSSGQGGTEAFF.

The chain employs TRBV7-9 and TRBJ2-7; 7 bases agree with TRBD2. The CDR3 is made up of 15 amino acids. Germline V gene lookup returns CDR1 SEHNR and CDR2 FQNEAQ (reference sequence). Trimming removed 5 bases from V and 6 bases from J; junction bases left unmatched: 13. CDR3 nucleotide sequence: TGTGCCAGCAGCCCTATAGCGGGCCGATCTCCCGAGCAGTACTTC. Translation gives CASSPIAGRSPEQYF.

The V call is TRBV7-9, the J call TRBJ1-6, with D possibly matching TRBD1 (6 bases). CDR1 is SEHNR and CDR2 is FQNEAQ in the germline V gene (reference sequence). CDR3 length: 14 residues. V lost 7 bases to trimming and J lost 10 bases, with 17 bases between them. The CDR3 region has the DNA TGTGCCAGCACCTTGGGGGGGCTGGACTCACCCCTCCACTTT. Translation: CASTLGGLDSPLHF.